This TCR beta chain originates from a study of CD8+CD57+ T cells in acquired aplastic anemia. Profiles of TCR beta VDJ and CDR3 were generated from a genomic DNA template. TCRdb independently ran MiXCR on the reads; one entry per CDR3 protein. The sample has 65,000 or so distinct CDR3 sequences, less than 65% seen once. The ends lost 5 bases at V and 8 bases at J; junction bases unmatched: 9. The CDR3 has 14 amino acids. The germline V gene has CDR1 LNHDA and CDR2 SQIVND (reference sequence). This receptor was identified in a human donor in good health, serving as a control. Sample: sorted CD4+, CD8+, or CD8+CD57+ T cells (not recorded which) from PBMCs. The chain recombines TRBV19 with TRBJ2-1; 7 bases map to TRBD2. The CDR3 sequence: CASSSRTRIYEQFF. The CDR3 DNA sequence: TGTGCCAGTAGTTCCCGGACTAGGATTTATGAGCAGTTCTTC.